The following is a T cell receptor (beta chain) sequence with its context. Its antigen is currently unknown. This sample stems from a study of cytomegalovirus exposure and HLA in healthy donors. Study results and caveats: Most TCR sequences were uncommon, yet certain public TCRs appeared in many donors. A later analysis found first-cohort TCR clusters tended to co-occur in the 120 validation repertoires. TCR beta chains numbering 164 were designated cytomegalovirus-associated.

This table comes from immunoSEQ multiplex PCR, and its TCRdb copy is limited to in-frame clones, with some not included. The sample gives fewer than 400,000 clones, roughly 87% of which show up once; around 0.96% is in the top ten. CDR3 length: 16 amino acids. The V gene's germline CDR1 is LNHNV and CDR2 YYDKDF (reference sequence). V was pared by 0 bases and J by 12 bases, with 13 bases of the junction left unmatched. Sequenced input: PBMCs. This clonotype originated in a young man in good health and CMV-seronegative. V usage is TRBV15 and J usage is TRBJ2-1, with 8 bases aligning to TRBD2. CDR3: CATSRDERTSRSGQFF. For the CDR3, the DNA is TGTGCCACCAGCAGAGATGAGAGGACTAGCAGAAGTGGGCAGTTCTTC.